This T cell receptor beta chain was sequenced in a study of blood T cell repertoires in COVID-19. The method was immunoSEQ multiplex PCR; TCRdb's version includes in-frame clones alone and lacks a portion of them. The table shows tens of thousands of clones, with 85% occurring only once. Trimming took 2 bases from V and 1 from J, leaving 3 bases between them. The germline gives CDR1 SGHDN, CDR2 FVKESK. CDR3 length: 14 residues. The source material was peripheral blood. The sequence derives from a woman in her 70s with acute or convalescent COVID-19. The rearrangement uses TRBV14 and TRBJ1-6; D is undetermined. CDR3: CASSQQSYNSPLHF. The CDR3 DNA follows: TGTGCCAGCAGCCAACAGTCCTATAATTCACCCCTCCACTTT.